This section outlines one T cell receptor beta chain sequence together with its context. The sample comes from a study of blood T cell repertoires in COVID-19. In the study overall: Acute-phase and convalescent COVID-19 samples originated in the United States, Italy and Spain. Sample material is recorded as cDNA or gDNA derived from T cells, B-cell-depleted T cells, or PBMCs.

CDR1 and CDR2 (germline): SGHTA, FQGNSA. The ends were cut back, 5 bases at V and 9 bases at J, with 14 bases in the middle. The CDR3 runs 13 residues. Study processing details: Amplification of reference gene primers provided the estimated nucleated cell counts. Method: immunoSEQ multiplex PCR; TCRdb's copy keeps in-frame clones and lacks some. V and J calls and clone size are those listed in that table; D and trimming were worked out from the DNA. Of about 77,000 clones detected, roughly nine tenths appear once; the ten largest clones hold approximately 16%. The receptor was isolated from an elderly woman with active or convalescent COVID-19. The sequenced sample consisted of peripheral blood. The chain has TRBV7-2 and TRBJ2-1, with D hard to call. The CDR3 protein is CASSPYTVREQFF. The CDR3 coding sequence is TGTGCCAGCAGCCCCTATACAGTGCGTGAGCAGTTCTTC.